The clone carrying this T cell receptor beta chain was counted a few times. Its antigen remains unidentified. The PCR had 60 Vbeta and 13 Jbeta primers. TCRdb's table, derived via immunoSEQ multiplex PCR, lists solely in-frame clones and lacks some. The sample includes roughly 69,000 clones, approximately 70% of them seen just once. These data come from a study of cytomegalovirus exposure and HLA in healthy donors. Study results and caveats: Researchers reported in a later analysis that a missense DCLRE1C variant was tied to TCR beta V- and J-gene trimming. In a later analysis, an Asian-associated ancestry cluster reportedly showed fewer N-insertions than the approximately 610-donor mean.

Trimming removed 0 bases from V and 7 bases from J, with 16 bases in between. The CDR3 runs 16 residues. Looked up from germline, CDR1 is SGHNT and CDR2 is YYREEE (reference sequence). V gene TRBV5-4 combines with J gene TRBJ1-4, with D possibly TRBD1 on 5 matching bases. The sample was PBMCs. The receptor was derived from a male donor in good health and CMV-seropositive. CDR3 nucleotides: TGTGCCAGCAGCTTGGGGGTAGGGCAGGGAGGTGAAAAACTGTTTTTT. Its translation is CASSLGVGQGGEKLFF. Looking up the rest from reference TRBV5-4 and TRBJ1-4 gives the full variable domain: ETGVTQSPTHLIKTRGQQVTLRCSSQSGHNTVSWYQQALGQGPQFIFQYYREEENGRGNFPPRFSGLQFPNYSSELNVNALELDDSALYLCASSLGVGQGGEKLFFGSGTQLSVL.